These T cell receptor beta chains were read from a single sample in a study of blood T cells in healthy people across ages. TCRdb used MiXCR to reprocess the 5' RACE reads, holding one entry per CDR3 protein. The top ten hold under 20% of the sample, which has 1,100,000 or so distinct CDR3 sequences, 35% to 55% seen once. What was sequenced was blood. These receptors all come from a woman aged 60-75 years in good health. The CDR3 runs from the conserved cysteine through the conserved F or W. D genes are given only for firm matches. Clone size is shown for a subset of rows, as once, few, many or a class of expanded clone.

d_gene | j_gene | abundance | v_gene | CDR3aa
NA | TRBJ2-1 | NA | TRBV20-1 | CSRRGQTNEQFF
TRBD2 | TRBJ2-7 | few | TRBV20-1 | CSARGLAGEDEQYF
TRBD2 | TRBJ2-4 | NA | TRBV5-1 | CASSLLAGALQNIQYF
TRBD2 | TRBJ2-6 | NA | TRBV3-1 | CASSQDWTSGYGANVLTF
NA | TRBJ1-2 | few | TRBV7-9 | CASSLSYYGYTF
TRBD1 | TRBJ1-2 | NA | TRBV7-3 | CASSLTGGSNGYTF
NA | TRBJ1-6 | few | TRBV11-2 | CASSIGPYPDSPLHF
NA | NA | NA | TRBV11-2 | CASSSQLLAYEQYF
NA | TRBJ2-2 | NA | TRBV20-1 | CSATRHGPDTGELFF
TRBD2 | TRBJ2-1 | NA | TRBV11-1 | CASSLARTSGNEQFF
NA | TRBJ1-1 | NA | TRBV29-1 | CSATNHKHTEAFF
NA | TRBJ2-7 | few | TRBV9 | CASSVGLGAYEQYF
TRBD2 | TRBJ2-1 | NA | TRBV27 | CASRERGSSYNEQFF
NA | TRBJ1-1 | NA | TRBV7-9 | CASSSTRKAEAFF
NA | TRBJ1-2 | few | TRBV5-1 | CASSLEAGWGYTF
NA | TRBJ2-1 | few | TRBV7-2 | CASTLGGPSSYNEQFF
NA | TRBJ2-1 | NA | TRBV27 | CASSPPLWNNEQFF
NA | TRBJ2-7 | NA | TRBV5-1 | CASSPSLKGKNEQYF
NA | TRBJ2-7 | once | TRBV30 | CAWSVTEQYF
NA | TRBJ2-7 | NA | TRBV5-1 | CANSLGGSYEQYF
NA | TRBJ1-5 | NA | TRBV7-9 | CACSRTGPNQPQHF
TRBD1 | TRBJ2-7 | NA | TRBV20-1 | CSARPRDRGSYEQYF
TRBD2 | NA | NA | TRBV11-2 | CASSLGREGETQYF
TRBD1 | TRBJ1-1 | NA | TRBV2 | CASSEASRGGAFF
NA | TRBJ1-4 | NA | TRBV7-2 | CASSRDPRREKLFF
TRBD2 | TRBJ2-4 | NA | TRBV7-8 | CASSSPSSGRQNIQYF
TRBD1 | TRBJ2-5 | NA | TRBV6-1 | CASSYRGCQETQYF
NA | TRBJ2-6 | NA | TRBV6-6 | CASSERDSGANVLTF
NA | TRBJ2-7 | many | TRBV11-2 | CASSLRGPYEQYF
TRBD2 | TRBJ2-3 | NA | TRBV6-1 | CASSEDLAGFTDTQYF
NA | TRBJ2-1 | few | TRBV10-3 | CAISALADEQFF
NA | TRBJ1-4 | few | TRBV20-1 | CSARGGTNEKLFF
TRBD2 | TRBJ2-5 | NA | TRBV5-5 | CASRTSERNEQYF